These T cell receptor beta chains were read from a single sample in a study of blood T cell repertoires in COVID-19. Generated by immunoSEQ multiplex PCR, the TCRdb table keeps only in-frame clones and is missing some. The sample has a few hundred thousand clones; around 89% are singletons. Sequenced input: peripheral blood. The source of these receptors is a woman in her thirties with COVID-19, enrolled during active disease. The conserved cysteine and the conserved F or W are not part of the CDR3 here. Fields, in order: V gene, J gene, CDR3 protein.

>TRBV6-6|TRBJ2-1
ASSPSPGGRYSDEQF
>TRBV15|TRBJ2-1
ATSSLDRGSYNEQF
>TRBV29-1|TRBJ2-5
SVEQLAGVQETQY
>TRBV7-2|TRBJ2-3
ASSLEGTRSPDTQY
>TRBV5-6|TRBJ2-7
ASSSNPGQGPKQY
>TRBV9|TRBJ1-6
ASGEAGRSPLH
>TRBV7-2|TRBJ1-3
ASSWTGSPGNTIY
>TRBV27|TRBJ2-7
ASSYRSGTGTYEQY
>TRBV7-8|TRBJ1-1
ASSLLTEVTEAF
>TRBV5-1|TRBJ1-2
ASSEQGADYGYT
>TRBV5-6|TRBJ2-3
ASSWNREGDTQY
>TRBV5-1|TRBJ1-3
ASSQQGPGNTIY
>TRBV13|TRBJ2-2
ASSLDSAGELF
>TRBV9|TRBJ2-1
ASSPSGGSYNEQF
>TRBV4-2|TRBJ2-1
ASSQEAGIEQF
>TRBV3-1/TRBV3-2|TRBJ1-1
ASSAYLEDTEAF
>TRBV6-5|TRBJ2-7
ASSYSLAVSYEQY
>TRBV11-3|TRBJ1-1
ASSQGMNTEAF
>TRBV4-3|TRBJ2-1
ASSQGTSGGAVNEQF
>TRBV7-2|TRBJ2-1
ASSPRRDLNEQF
>TRBV9|TRBJ1-4
ASSVGVNDEKLF
>TRBV19|TRBJ2-1
ASSPGSSYNEQF
>TRBV9|TRBJ1-6
ASGQGRGSSYNSPLH
>TRBV6-2/TRBV6-3|TRBJ1-1
ASSWAEGLTEAF
>TRBV6-2/TRBV6-3|TRBJ1-3
ASSRIWDSSGNTIY
>TRBV28|TRBJ1-1
ASSRGGTGNTEAF
>TRBV4-3|TRBJ2-7
ASSFSTSGIYEQY
>TRBV15|TRBJ1-5
ATSREEVWPQH